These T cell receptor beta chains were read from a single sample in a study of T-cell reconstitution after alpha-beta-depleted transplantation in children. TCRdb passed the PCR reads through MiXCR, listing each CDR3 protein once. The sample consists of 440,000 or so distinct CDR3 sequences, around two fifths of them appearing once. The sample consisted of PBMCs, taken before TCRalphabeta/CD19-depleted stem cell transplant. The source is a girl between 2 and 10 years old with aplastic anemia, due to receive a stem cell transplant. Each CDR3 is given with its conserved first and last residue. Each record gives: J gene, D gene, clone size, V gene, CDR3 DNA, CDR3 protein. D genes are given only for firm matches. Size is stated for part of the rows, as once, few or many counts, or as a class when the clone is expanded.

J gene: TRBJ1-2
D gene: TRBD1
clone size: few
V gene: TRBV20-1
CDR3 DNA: TGCAGTGCCGTACCGACAACCCGACAGGGAACAGTCGGCTACACCTTC
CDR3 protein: CSAVPTTRQGTVGYTF

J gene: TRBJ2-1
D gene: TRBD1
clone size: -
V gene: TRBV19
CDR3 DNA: TGTGCCAGTACCCCCTCGGGACAGATCCTCAATGAGCAGTTCTTC
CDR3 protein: CASTPSGQILNEQFF

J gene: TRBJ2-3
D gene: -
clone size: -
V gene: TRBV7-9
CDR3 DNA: TGTGCCAGCCGCCAAGATGGGGCCTCAGATACGCAGTATTTT
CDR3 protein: CASRQDGASDTQYF

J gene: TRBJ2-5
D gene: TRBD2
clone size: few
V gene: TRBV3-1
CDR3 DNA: TGTGCCAGCAGCCGGGGTAGCGGGAAGGCGGGGGAGACCCAGTACTTC
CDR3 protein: CASSRGSGKAGETQYF

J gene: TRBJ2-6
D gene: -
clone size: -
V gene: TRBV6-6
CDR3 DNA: TGTGCCAGCGTTTCCGGGGCCAACGTCCTGACTTTC
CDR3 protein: CASVSGANVLTF

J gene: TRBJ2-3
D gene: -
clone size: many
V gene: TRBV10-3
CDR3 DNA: TGTGCCATCAGTGAGCCCGGAGGGGGCTTTTCTACAACTAGCACAGATACGCAGTATTTT
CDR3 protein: CAISEPGGGFSTTSTDTQYF

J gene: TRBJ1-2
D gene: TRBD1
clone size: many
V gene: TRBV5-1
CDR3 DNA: TGCGCCAGCAGCTCCCGACAGGGCACCTATGGCTACACCTTC
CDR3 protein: CASSSRQGTYGYTF

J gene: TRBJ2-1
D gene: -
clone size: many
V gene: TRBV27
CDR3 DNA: TGTGCCAGCAGCCCCCGGCCCTACAATGAGCAGTTCTTC
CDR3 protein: CASSPRPYNEQFF

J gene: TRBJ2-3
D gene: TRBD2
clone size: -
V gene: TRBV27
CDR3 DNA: TGTGCCAGCAGAAGACGGAGCGGGGGGGATGTGCATACGCAGTATTTT
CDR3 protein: CASRRRSGGDVHTQYF

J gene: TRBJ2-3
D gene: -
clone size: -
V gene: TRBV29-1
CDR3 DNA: TGCAGCGTTACCCCCGAATCAGATACGCAGTATTTT
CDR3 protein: CSVTPESDTQYF

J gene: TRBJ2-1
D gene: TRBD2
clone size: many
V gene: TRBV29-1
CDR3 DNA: TGCAGCGTGAGAGCGGGAGGAAACTACAATGAGCAGTTCTTC
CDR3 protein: CSVRAGGNYNEQFF

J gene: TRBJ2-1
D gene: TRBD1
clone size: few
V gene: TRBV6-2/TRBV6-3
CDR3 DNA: TGTGCCAGCAGACCCGACAGGGCAGGTCCTGAGCAGTTCTTC
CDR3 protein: CASRPDRAGPEQFF

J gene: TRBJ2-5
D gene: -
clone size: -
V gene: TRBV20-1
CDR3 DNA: TGCAGTGCTAGAGATTCTCAAGGGGCAGAGACCCAGTACTTC
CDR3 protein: CSARDSQGAETQYF

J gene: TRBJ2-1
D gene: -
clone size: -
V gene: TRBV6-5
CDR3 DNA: TGTGCCAGCAGCTTACCGGGAACCCGGCGGAATGAGCAGTTCTTC
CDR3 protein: CASSLPGTRRNEQFF

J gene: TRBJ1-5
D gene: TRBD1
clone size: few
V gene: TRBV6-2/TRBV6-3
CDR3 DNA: TGTGCCAGCGAGTCCGAGGACAGGGGAGAAAGGGATAGCAATCAGCCCCAGCATTTT
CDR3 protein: CASESEDRGERDSNQPQHF

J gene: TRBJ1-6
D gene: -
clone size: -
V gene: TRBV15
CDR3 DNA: TGTGCCACCAGCAGAGATTTCAGACAACGACCATCACCCCTCCACTTT
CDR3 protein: CATSRDFRQRPSPLHF

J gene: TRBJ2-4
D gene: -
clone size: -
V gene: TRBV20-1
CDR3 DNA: TGCAGTGCTAGTACCCAGACCTTAGCCAAAAACATTCAGTACTTC
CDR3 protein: CSASTQTLAKNIQYF

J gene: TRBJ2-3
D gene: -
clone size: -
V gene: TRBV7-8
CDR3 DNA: TGTGCCAGCAGCTCCCTACCGGGCCTAGGGAGCACAGATACGCAGTATTTT
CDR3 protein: CASSSLPGLGSTDTQYF

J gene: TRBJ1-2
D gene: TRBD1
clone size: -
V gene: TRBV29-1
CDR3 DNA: TGCAGCGTGGCACCGGGACAGGGGGTTACTAACTATGGCTACACCTTC
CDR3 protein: CSVAPGQGVTNYGYTF

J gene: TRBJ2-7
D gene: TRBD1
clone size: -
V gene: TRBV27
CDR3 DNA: TGTGCCAGCAGTGGGACAGGGAAGGTCTACGAGCAGTACTTC
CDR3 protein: CASSGTGKVYEQYF

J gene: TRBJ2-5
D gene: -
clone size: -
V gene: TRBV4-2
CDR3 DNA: TGTGCCAGCAGCCAAGATGGGGGGGCCGGGCCAATCCAAGAGACCCAGTACTTC
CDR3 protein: CASSQDGGAGPIQETQYF

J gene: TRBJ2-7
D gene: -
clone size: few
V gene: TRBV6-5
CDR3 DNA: TGTGCCAGCAGTTACGAGCTCGCCTACGAGCAGTACTTC
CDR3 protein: CASSYELAYEQYF

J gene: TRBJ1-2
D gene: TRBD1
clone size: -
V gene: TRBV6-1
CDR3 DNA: TGTGCCAGCAGTCAACAGGGGACCAACTATGGCTACACCTTC
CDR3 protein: CASSQQGTNYGYTF

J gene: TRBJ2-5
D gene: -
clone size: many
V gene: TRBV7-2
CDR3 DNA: TGTGCCAGCAGGAACCCCGGGGGGCCTGGGGAGACCCAGTACTTC
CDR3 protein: CASRNPGGPGETQYF

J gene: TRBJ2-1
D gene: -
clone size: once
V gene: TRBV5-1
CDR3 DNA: TGCGCCAGCAGCTTGGTAGTTCGGGCAGGGAATGAGCAGTTCTTC
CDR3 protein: CASSLVVRAGNEQFF

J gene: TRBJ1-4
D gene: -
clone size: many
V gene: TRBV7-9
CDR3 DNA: TGTGCCAGCAGCTTAGGGCACGGGAATGAAAAACTGTTTTTT
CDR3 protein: CASSLGHGNEKLFF

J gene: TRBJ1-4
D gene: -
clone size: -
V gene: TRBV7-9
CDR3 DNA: TGTGCCAGCAGCTTAGGCCGGGTTGGGGCCGAAAAACTGTTTTTT
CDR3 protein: CASSLGRVGAEKLFF

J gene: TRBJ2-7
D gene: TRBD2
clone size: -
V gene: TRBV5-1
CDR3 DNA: TGCGCCAGCAGTCGACTGGGGGGGGACTACGAGCAGTACTTC
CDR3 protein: CASSRLGGDYEQYF

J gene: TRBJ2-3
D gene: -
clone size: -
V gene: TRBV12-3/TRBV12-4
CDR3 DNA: TGTGCCAGCAGTCCCAGTAGTGGCACAGATACGCAGTATTTT
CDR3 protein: CASSPSSGTDTQYF

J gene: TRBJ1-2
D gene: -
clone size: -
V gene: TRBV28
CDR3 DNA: TGTGCCAGCAGTCCGGCGAGCTATGGCTACACCTTC
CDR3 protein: CASSPASYGYTF

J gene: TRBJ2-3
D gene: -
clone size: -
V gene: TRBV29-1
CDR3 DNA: TGCAGCGTCGATTCCGGGACCCGTACGCAGTATTTT
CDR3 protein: CSVDSGTRTQYF

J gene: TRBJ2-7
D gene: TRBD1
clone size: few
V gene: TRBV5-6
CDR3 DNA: TGTGCCAGCAGCTATCCGACAGGGGGCTACGAGCAGTACTTC
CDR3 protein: CASSYPTGGYEQYF

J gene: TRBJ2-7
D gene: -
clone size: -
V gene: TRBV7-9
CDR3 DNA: TGTGCCAGCAGCTTGGATAGCGGAGCCTACGAGCAGTACTTC
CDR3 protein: CASSLDSGAYEQYF

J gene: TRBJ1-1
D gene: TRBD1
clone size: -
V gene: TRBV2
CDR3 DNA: TGTGCCAGCAGTATGGGACAGGGCAAAGCTTTCTTT
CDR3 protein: CASSMGQGKAFF

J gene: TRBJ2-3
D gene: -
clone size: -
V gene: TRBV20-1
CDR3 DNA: TGCAGTGCGCCCACCGGGGGGCGCACAGATACGCAGTATTTT
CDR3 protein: CSAPTGGRTDTQYF

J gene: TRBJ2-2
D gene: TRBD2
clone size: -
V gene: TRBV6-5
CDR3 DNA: TGTGCCAGCAGTTCTCTAGCGGGAGTCGGGGAGCTGTTTTTT
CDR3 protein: CASSSLAGVGELFF

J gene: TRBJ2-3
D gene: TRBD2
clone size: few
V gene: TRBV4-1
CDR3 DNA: TGCGCCAGCAGCCAGGCCCCGGGACTAGCGGGGTCAGATACGCAGTATTTT
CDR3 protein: CASSQAPGLAGSDTQYF

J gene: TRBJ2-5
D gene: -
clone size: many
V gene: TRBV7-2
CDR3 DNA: TGTGCCAGCAGCTTAGTGATAGAGCTGGAGACCCAGTACTTC
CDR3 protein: CASSLVIELETQYF